These T cell receptor beta chains were read from a single sample in a study of blood T cell repertoires in COVID-19. Only in-frame clones appear in the TCRdb table, and some are missing; sequencing was by immunoSEQ multiplex PCR. The sample consists of 150,000 to 200,000 clones, about nine tenths of them appearing once. Material for sequencing was peripheral blood. The source is a man between 65 and 80 years old with active or convalescent COVID-19. Both conserved end residues are trimmed from each CDR3. Each record gives: D gene, V gene, J gene, CDR3 protein. D genes are given only for firm matches.

D gene: TRBD1; V gene: TRBV30; J gene: TRBJ1-4; CDR3 protein: AWSVRDRANEKLF
D gene: .; V gene: TRBV28; J gene: TRBJ1-5; CDR3 protein: ASSLTDRRGNQPQH
D gene: .; V gene: TRBV6-5; J gene: TRBJ1-5; CDR3 protein: ASSLGQNQPQH
D gene: TRBD1; V gene: TRBV7-9; J gene: TRBJ1-1; CDR3 protein: ASSLQGGMGTEAF
D gene: .; V gene: TRBV9; J gene: TRBJ2-2; CDR3 protein: ASSVFDTANTGELF
D gene: .; V gene: TRBV27; J gene: TRBJ2-3; CDR3 protein: ASSSPLTADTQY
D gene: .; V gene: TRBV3-1/TRBV3-2; J gene: TRBJ1-1; CDR3 protein: ASTRALSNTEAF
D gene: .; V gene: TRBV19; J gene: TRBJ2-1; CDR3 protein: ASSSGSRSRGEQF
D gene: TRBD2; V gene: TRBV3-1/TRBV3-2; J gene: TRBJ2-7; CDR3 protein: ASSQPGLAGLSEQY
D gene: .; V gene: TRBV2; J gene: TRBJ1-4; CDR3 protein: ASREGGAIGEKLF
D gene: .; V gene: TRBV2; J gene: TRBJ1-1; CDR3 protein: ASSGLKTGEAF
D gene: TRBD2; V gene: TRBV11-2; J gene: TRBJ2-2; CDR3 protein: ASRDSGRAGGELF
D gene: .; V gene: TRBV28; J gene: TRBJ1-6; CDR3 protein: ASSLTPLGRFSNSPLH
D gene: .; V gene: TRBV7-9; J gene: TRBJ1-2; CDR3 protein: ASSLIPPTGQIA
D gene: TRBD1; V gene: TRBV20-1; J gene: TRBJ2-7; CDR3 protein: SAGQGYEQY
D gene: TRBD2; V gene: TRBV5-1; J gene: TRBJ2-2; CDR3 protein: ASSERTSGSVTGELF
D gene: .; V gene: TRBV12-5; J gene: TRBJ2-5; CDR3 protein: ASGLGPGRTQY
D gene: TRBD2; V gene: TRBV5-4; J gene: TRBJ2-5; CDR3 protein: ASGLAGGQETQY
D gene: .; V gene: TRBV14; J gene: TRBJ1-1; CDR3 protein: ASSQGLGRYVNAF
D gene: TRBD1; V gene: TRBV6-2/TRBV6-3; J gene: TRBJ1-1; CDR3 protein: ASSWRQGSEAF
D gene: .; V gene: TRBV28; J gene: TRBJ1-5; CDR3 protein: ASSFGQGGYQPQH
D gene: TRBD1; V gene: TRBV29-1; J gene: TRBJ2-5; CDR3 protein: SVLQGIETQY
D gene: .; V gene: TRBV5-1; J gene: TRBJ1-2; CDR3 protein: ASSPPAGGYGYT
D gene: .; V gene: TRBV7-8; J gene: TRBJ2-5; CDR3 protein: ASSPGTYEFRETQY
D gene: .; V gene: TRBV5-6; J gene: TRBJ1-2; CDR3 protein: ASSPSGPYGYT
D gene: .; V gene: TRBV11-2; J gene: TRBJ2-1; CDR3 protein: ASSPLAYNEQF
D gene: .; V gene: TRBV6-5; J gene: TRBJ2-3; CDR3 protein: ASSYGPQGTDTQY
D gene: .; V gene: TRBV7-2; J gene: TRBJ1-5; CDR3 protein: ASSLAVGDQPQH
D gene: .; V gene: TRBV19; J gene: TRBJ1-6; CDR3 protein: ASSLGRNNSPLH
D gene: .; V gene: TRBV5-5; J gene: TRBJ2-4; CDR3 protein: ASSLVSGGGDIQY
D gene: .; V gene: TRBV28; J gene: TRBJ1-2; CDR3 protein: ASSSSRGRLGYT
D gene: .; V gene: TRBV4-3; J gene: TRBJ2-1; CDR3 protein: ASSLDYRVLNEQF